This TCR beta chain emerged from a study of blood T cell repertoires in COVID-19. One Seattle source followed patients from active infection through their disease course. With V trimmed by 4 bases and J by 4 bases, 8 bases remained unmatched. Germline V gene data show CDR1 as SGDLS and CDR2 as YYNGEE. The CDR3 runs 15 residues. In the authors' workflow: Reference gene primer amplification in the assay estimated nucleated cell counts. Method: immunoSEQ multiplex PCR; TCRdb's copy keeps in-frame clones and lacks some. That table supplies the V and J calls and clone size; D and trimming were determined from the DNA. The sample includes more than 85,000 clones, approximately 92% of them seen just once.

The rearrangement links TRBV9 to TRBJ1-3; TRBD1 matches 7 bases. This TCR was recovered from a woman aged 45-60 years with COVID-19, enrolled during active disease. Sequencing was carried out using peripheral blood. The CDR3 nucleotides read TGTGCCAGCAGCATGTGGGAGACAGGGGGAAACACCATATATTTT. Encoded protein: CASSMWETGGNTIYF.